This T cell receptor (beta chain) was captured in a study of T cell repertoires in cytomegalovirus infection. Study-level background: Used in the study were CMV epitopes, some recently identified and HLA-C-restricted, others well-studied and HLA-B-restricted. An indication of both CMV infection and matching HLA type came from public TCR beta signatures.

Study findings and constraints: HLA-C-restricted CMV-specific TCR beta clonotypes prevailed in the ex vivo response. Adding up the frequency of public TCR beta families identified people who carried CMV plus the relevant HLA.

Concerning this clonotype itself: Its cognate antigen is unknown.

This CDR3 has 14 amino acids. Trimming removed 0 bases from V and 2 bases from J, with 8 bases in between. The V gene's germline CDR1 is SGHNT and CDR2 YYREEE (reference sequence). One entry per CDR3 protein, called by TCRdb with MiXCR from the reads. The sample shows fewer than 850,000 distinct CDR3 sequences, roughly 28% of them seen only once. The sequence was collected from a human donor in good health (CMV status not recorded). Some clones in this sample may be carry-over from other donors' samples. This specimen consisted of cultured CD8+ T cells from PBMCs, obtained from culture after CMV antigen stimulation. This chain links TRBV5-4 with TRBJ2-5, with D uncertain. The CDR3, as DNA: TGTGCCAGCAGCTTGGTAATAGATCAAGAGACCCAGTACTTC. This sequence encodes CASSLVIDQETQYF.